The rows below give T cell receptor beta chains drawn from one sample of a study of radiotherapy plus CTLA-4 blockade in lung cancer. Profiled with immunoSEQ multiplex PCR; TCRdb holds only in-frame clones, not every one. The data contain about 32,000 clones, 80% to 90% of them singletons. This sample comprised peripheral blood, obtained from a patient treated with radiotherapy plus ipilimumab. The receptors stem from a human donor with non-small cell lung cancer that progressed on radiotherapy plus ipilimumab. The CDR3 runs from the conserved cysteine through the conserved F or W. A D gene is named only where the DNA matches it firmly. Part of the rows lack a size; the others show once, few, many or a class for expanded clones.

j_call d_call v_call clone_size cdr3_aa cdr3_nt
TRBJ2-5 TRBD2 TRBV4-2 - CASSQEPSSGRRQETQYF TGTGCCAGCAGCCAAGAACCGTCTAGCGGGAGACGCCAAGAGACCCAGTACTTC
TRBJ2-7 - TRBV5-1 - CASSLPPDPGSHEQYF TGCGCCAGCAGCTTGCCGCCGGATCCGGGATCCCACGAGCAGTACTTC
TRBJ1-2 TRBD1 TRBV11-2 few CASSPGDRENYGYTF TGTGCCAGCAGCCCCGGGGACAGGGAGAACTATGGCTACACCTTC
TRBJ1-2 TRBD1 TRBV18 once CASSPSTGAGGYTF TGTGCCAGCTCACCATCCACAGGGGCGGGCGGCTACACCTTC
TRBJ2-3 - TRBV5-4 - CASSLLSDTQYF TGTGCCAGCAGCTTGCTGTCAGATACGCAGTATTTT
TRBJ1-6 TRBD1 TRBV7-2 few CASSQDRGDSPLHF TGTGCCAGCAGCCAAGACAGGGGAGATTCACCCCTCCACTTT
TRBJ1-1 - TRBV6-5 - CASRDRGNTEAFF TGTGCCAGCAGAGATAGGGGTAACACTGAAGCTTTCTTT
TRBJ2-1 - TRBV6-5 once CASTRPGSTNEQFF TGTGCCAGCACTAGACCCGGGAGTACCAATGAGCAGTTCTTC
TRBJ1-6 - TRBV5-4 few CASSSDRTLSSPLHF TGTGCCAGCAGCTCCGACAGGACCCTTAGTTCACCCCTCCACTTT
TRBJ1-6 TRBD1 TRBV7-3 - CASSTGTGDSPLHF TGTGCCAGCAGCACCGGGACAGGAGATTCACCCCTCCACTTT
TRBJ2-5 - TRBV21-1 once CASSHRETQYF TGTGCCAGCAGCCACAGGGAGACCCAGTACTTC
TRBJ2-1 TRBD2 TRBV4-1 - CASSQDGGTSGRNEQFF TGCGCCAGCAGCCAAGACGGAGGGACTAGCGGGAGGAATGAGCAGTTCTTC
TRBJ2-7 - TRBV14 - CASSPRGRGGSYEQYF TGTGCCAGCAGCCCCAGGGGTCGAGGTGGCTCCTACGAGCAGTACTTC
TRBJ2-7 TRBD2 TRBV5-6 - CASTASAGVKSYEQYF TGTGCCAGCACCGCGTCCGCGGGGGTTAAATCCTACGAGCAGTACTTC
TRBJ2-2 TRBD1 TRBV5-1 - CASSWTGANTGELFF TGCGCCAGTTCCTGGACAGGGGCGAACACCGGGGAGCTGTTTTTT
TRBJ1-1 TRBD1 TRBV2 - CASTRTGAPTEAFF TGTGCCAGCACCAGGACAGGGGCCCCCACTGAAGCTTTCTTT
TRBJ1-1 - TRBV7-3 - CASSTTGNTEAFF TGTGCCAGCAGCACGACAGGGAACACTGAAGCTTTCTTT
TRBJ1-1 TRBD1 TRBV11-2 - CASSDRTGSDTEAFF TGTGCCAGCAGCGACCGGACAGGGTCGGACACTGAAGCTTTCTTT
TRBJ1-1 TRBD1 TRBV2 few CASSGTGGITEAFF TGTGCCAGCAGTGGGACAGGGGGAATCACTGAAGCTTTCTTT
TRBJ2-7 - TRBV7-3 - CASSLNGGWDEQYF TGTGCCAGCAGCTTAAATGGGGGCTGGGACGAGCAGTACTTC
TRBJ1-2 TRBD1 TRBV27 - CASSRTGPNYGYTF TGTGCCAGCAGCCGGACAGGGCCTAACTATGGCTACACCTTC
TRBJ2-1 - TRBV5-1 once CASSLLAGSYNEQFF TGCGCCAGCAGCTTACTAGCCGGCTCCTACAATGAGCAGTTCTTC
TRBJ1-2 TRBD1 TRBV28 - CASSLTPRQGARGYTF TGTGCCAGCAGTCTCACCCCTCGACAGGGGGCGCGGGGCTACACCTTC
TRBJ2-4 - TRBV5-6 - CASSVGPIQYF TGTGCCAGCAGCGTGGGTCCAATTCAGTACTTC
TRBJ1-6 TRBD1 TRBV25-1 few CASSANKGTVSSPLHF TGTGCCAGCAGTGCCAATAAGGGGACAGTTAGTTCACCCCTCCACTTT
TRBJ2-5 TRBD2 TRBV5-4 - CASSSAGEETQYF TGTGCCAGCAGCTCTGCGGGGGAAGAGACCCAGTACTTC
TRBJ1-5 TRBD1 TRBV9 - CASSEGQGYDQPQHF TGTGCCAGCAGCGAGGGACAGGGGTACGATCAGCCCCAGCATTTT
TRBJ2-1 TRBD2 TRBV6-5 - CASSYTVAGRYNEQFF TGTGCCAGCAGTTACACTGTAGCGGGGCGGTACAATGAGCAGTTCTTC
TRBJ1-2 - TRBV18 - CASSEAGVVYGYTF TGTGCCAGCTCAGAGGCAGGGGTTGTCTATGGCTACACCTTC
TRBJ2-5 - TRBV27 - CASSLNGGRQETQYF TGTGCCAGCAGTTTGAACGGGGGGCGTCAAGAGACCCAGTACTTC
TRBJ1-2 TRBD1 TRBV11-1 - CASSQSVGQGAQGYTF TGTGCCAGCAGCCAGAGCGTGGGACAGGGGGCTCAGGGCTACACCTTC
TRBJ2-5 TRBD1 TRBV29-1 few CSVDRTGVLETQYF TGCAGCGTTGACCGGACAGGGGTTCTGGAGACCCAGTACTTC
TRBJ2-3 TRBD2 TRBV10-3 few CAIATGGEIDTQYF TGTGCCATCGCTACCGGGGGGGAGATAGATACGCAGTATTTT
TRBJ1-1 TRBD1 TRBV5-6 - CASSLTGGMTEAFF TGTGCCAGCAGCTTGACAGGGGGCATGACTGAAGCTTTCTTT
TRBJ1-6 TRBD1 TRBV27 - CASSLLTDRGGSPLHF TGTGCCAGCAGTTTATTGACGGACAGGGGAGGGTCACCCCTCCACTTT
TRBJ1-4 TRBD1 TRBV25-1 - CASSESTGVGRTNEKLFF TGTGCCAGCAGTGAATCGACAGGGGTTGGGAGGACTAATGAAAAACTGTTTTTT
TRBJ1-3 - TRBV18 - CASSPRTADSGNTIYF TGTGCCAGCTCACCTCGGACAGCAGACTCTGGAAACACCATATATTTT
TRBJ1-2 - TRBV4-1 medium-sized CASSQGGGNFNYGYTF TGCGCCAGCAGCCAAGGCGGTGGTAACTTTAACTATGGCTACACCTTC
TRBJ1-2 - TRBV7-3 - CASSPDTNYGYTF TGTGCCAGCAGCCCGGACACTAACTATGGCTACACCTTC
TRBJ1-2 - TRBV7-9 - CASSLAWAGPYGYTF TGTGCCAGCAGCTTAGCGTGGGCAGGGCCCTATGGCTACACCTTC